Listed below are T cell receptor beta chains from one sample, sequenced in a study of cytomegalovirus exposure and HLA in healthy donors. Clones were sequenced by immunoSEQ multiplex PCR, and TCRdb holds only the in-frame ones, with some missing. The sample carries about 190,000 clones, 81% recorded once. Material: PBMCs. The receptors derive from a man between 18 and 29 years old in good health and CMV-seronegative. Both conserved end residues are part of each CDR3. The D gene is left open where the match is weak.

>-|TRBV27|15|TRBJ2-2
TGTGCCAGCAGTTTAAGAACAGGGATGTCCGGGGAGCTGTTTTTT
CASSLRTGMSGELFF
>-|TRBV2|13|TRBJ2-5
TGTGCCAGCATCCGGGGGTCGGGGGAGACCCAGTACTTC
CASIRGSGETQYF
>-|TRBV19|14|TRBJ2-7
TGTGCCAGTAGTATATTGGGCAGCTCCTACGAGCAGTACTTC
CASSILGSSYEQYF
>-|TRBV9|13|TRBJ2-2
TGTGCCAGCAGCTTAGGCGGCACCGGGGAGCTGTTTTTT
CASSLGGTGELFF
>TRBD2|TRBV7-2|13|TRBJ2-7
TGTGCCAGCAGCCCAGGACTAGTGGGGGAGCAGTACTTC
CASSPGLVGEQYF
>TRBD1|TRBV4-3|15|TRBJ1-5
TGCGCCAGCAGCCAAGAGGCAGGGGGCAGTCAGCCCCAGCATTTT
CASSQEAGGSQPQHF
>-|TRBV13|17|TRBJ1-4
TGTGCCAGCAGCTTAGGTGGCCCAGGGATAACTAATGAAAAACTGTTTTTT
CASSLGGPGITNEKLFF
>-|TRBV7-6|15|TRBJ2-2
TGTGCCAGCAGCCGGGACTTGATGAACACCGGGGAGCTGTTTTTT
CASSRDLMNTGELFF
>TRBD1|TRBV9|15|TRBJ1-5
TGTGCCAGCAGTCGTGGACAGGGGGAAAATCAGCCCCAGCATTTT
CASSRGQGENQPQHF
>TRBD1|TRBV2|15|TRBJ1-5
TGTGCCAGCACCCCCGGGACAGGGGGCAATCAGCCCCAGCATTTT
CASTPGTGGNQPQHF
>-|TRBV28|13|TRBJ2-6
TGTGCCAGCCTCGCGTCCGGGGCCAACGTCCTGACTTTC
CASLASGANVLTF
>TRBD2|TRBV7-8|19|TRBJ2-5
TGTGCCAGCAGCTTAGCGCCCCGGACTAGCCCGCGTATACAAGAGACCCAGTACTTC
CASSLAPRTSPRIQETQYF
>-|TRBV5-1|14|TRBJ2-3
TGCGCCAGCAGCTTGGCTACCTTCACAGATACGCAGTATTTT
CASSLATFTDTQYF
>-|TRBV19|15|TRBJ1-5
TGTGCCAGTAGTATCCTAGGGGTAGGAGCTCAGCCCCAGCATTTT
CASSILGVGAQPQHF